What follows is one T cell receptor beta chain and its context. Which antigen it targets is not known. Gene names, together with germline sequences, are murine for this receptor. The DNA ends 1 residue before the CDR3 does, and the rest of the CDR3 is filled in from the germline J gene. Library preparation was by the immunoSEQ multiplex PCR assay. Adaptive Biotechnologies performed TCRbeta CDR3 sequencing at survey depth and reported CDR3 sequences, V/J genes, productive frequency, and template counts. TCR beta CDR3 regions were amplified from genomic DNA rather than RNA. From the authors' description of their analysis: Pairwise repertoire overlap between tissues was quantified with Jensen-Shannon divergence, where 1 means complete divergence and 0 identical. Tissues were grouped by single-linkage agglomerative hierarchical clustering of pairwise JSD values, and the clustering results were shown as dendrograms. GLIPH2 was applied to all patient samples using simulation_depth 1000, kmer_min_depth 3, and cdr3_length_cutoff 8, and only groups with more than two unique CDR3s were retained. A standardized tissue-overlap score extrapolated Jaccard GLIPH-group overlap across patients to a standard repertoire size of 1000 clones. To look at how diversity was associated with clinical or experimental variables, linear mixed-effect models were used, with tissue treated as a fixed effect and individual treated as a random effect. TCRdb's version of the immuneACCESS table is confined to in-frame rearrangements and falls short of the full clone set. An unresolved V gene accounts for under half of the shortfall where checked; the remainder is of unknown origin. V and J calls and clone size are given by that table; D and trimming were obtained from the DNA. The sample table records about 50,000 clones; around 69% of these occur just once. In total, the top ten clones hold roughly 0.77% of the sample.

The data originate from a study of tissue T cells after allogeneic stem cell transplantation (dated by TCRdb to the early 2020s). In terms of the full investigation: The study profiled TCR beta repertoires across many tissues from research autopsies of patients with and without GVHD, plus mouse models of GVHD. The human part of the study was a prospective observational study with no blinding and no randomization.

The paper's findings and limits, for the study overall: Only a few T cell clones appeared in more than one patient, yet motif-based clustering showed tissue-specific repertoire signatures that were shared between patients. In both patients and mice, T cells from blood and spleen picked up only a limited part of the TCR repertoire that was detected in tissues. The study did not establish which tissue TCRs were alloreactive or antigen-specific, and some clones may have been host cells that persisted. Within patients, how anatomically similar tissues were was a major factor shaping TCR repertoire composition, regardless of disease or transplant status. Sampling depth was acknowledged as a limitation, and the patient cohort was both small and clinically heterogeneous.

For this chain, trimming is 5 bases at the V end and 3 bases at the J end, and the number of junction bases without a gene match is 5. The cysteine opens and the phenylalanine closes a CDR3 of 14 amino acids. Of the CDR3's DNA, 39 bases were read; they are in frame from base 1. The germline V gene (reference sequence) sets CDR1 to SNHLY and CDR2 to FYNGKV. This TCR came from a pool of C57BL/6 mice in good health. Specimen: sorted cells pooled from one or two spleens. The V and J genes are TRBV3 and TRBJ2-4; 7 bases in the middle match TRBD1. The CDR3 region reads CASSPPGQQNTLYF. The part of the CDR3 DNA that was read is TGTGCCAGCAGCCCTCCGGGACAGCAAAACACCTTGTAC.